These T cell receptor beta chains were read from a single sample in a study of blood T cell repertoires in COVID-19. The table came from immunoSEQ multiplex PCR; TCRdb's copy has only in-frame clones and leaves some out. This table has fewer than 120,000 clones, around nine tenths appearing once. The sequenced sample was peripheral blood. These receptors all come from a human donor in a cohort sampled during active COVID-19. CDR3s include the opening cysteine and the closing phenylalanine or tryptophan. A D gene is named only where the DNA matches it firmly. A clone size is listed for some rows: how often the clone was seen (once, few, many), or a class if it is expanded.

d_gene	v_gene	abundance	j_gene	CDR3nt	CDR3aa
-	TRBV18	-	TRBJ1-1	TGTGCCAGCTCACCATCGGTGAACACTGAAGCTTTCTTT	CASSPSVNTEAFF
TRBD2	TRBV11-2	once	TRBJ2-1	TGTGCCAGCAGCTTCACCGGGACTAGCGGGACGGGGGGCTACAATGAGCAGTTCTTC	CASSFTGTSGTGGYNEQFF
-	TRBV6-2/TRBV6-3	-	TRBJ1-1	TGTGCCAGCAGTTCAGCGGGCTTGAACACTGAAGCTTTCTTT	CASSSAGLNTEAFF
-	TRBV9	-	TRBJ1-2	TGTGCCAGCAGCGTGGACAGAAACTATGGCTACACCTTC	CASSVDRNYGYTF
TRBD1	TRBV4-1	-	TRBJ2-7	TGCGCCAGCAGCCAAGGTTACAGGGGTTCCTACGAGCAGTACTTC	CASSQGYRGSYEQYF
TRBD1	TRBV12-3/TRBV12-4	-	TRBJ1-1	TGTGCCAGCAGTTTATTAGGGGACAGGGTGTCTTTCTTT	CASSLLGDRVSFF
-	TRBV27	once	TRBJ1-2	TGTGCCAGCAGTTTTTCGGAGGGAAACGGCTACACCTTC	CASSFSEGNGYTF
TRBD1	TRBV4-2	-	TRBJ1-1	TGTGCCAGCAGCCAGAGACAGGGTGGGGTGAACACTGAAGCTTTCTTT	CASSQRQGGVNTEAFF
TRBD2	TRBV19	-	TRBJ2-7	TGTGCCAGTAGAAAACTAGCGGGAGTCCACGAGCAGTACTTC	CASRKLAGVHEQYF
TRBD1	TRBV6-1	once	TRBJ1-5	TGTGCCAGCAGTGAAACAGGGGTCGGCAATCAGCCCCAGCATTTT	CASSETGVGNQPQHF
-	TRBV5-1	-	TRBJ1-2	TGCGCCAGCAGCTTGGACAGGGAGTCGAGCTACACCTTC	CASSLDRESSYTF
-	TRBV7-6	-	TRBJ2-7	TGTGCCAGCAGCCGCACAACGGGTGGTTCCGAGCAGTACTTC	CASSRTTGGSEQYF
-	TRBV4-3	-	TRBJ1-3	TGCGCCAGCAGCCAAGGTTACAGGACGAGCTCTCTCCGCTCTGGAAACACCATATATTTT	CASSQGYRTSSLRSGNTIYF
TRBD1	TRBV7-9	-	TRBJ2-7	TGTGCCAGCAGCGAAAGGGACAGACCCTACGAGCAGTACTTC	CASSERDRPYEQYF
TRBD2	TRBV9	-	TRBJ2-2	TGTGCCAGCAGCCCTATAGCGGGAGGCCTTGCTGGGGGGGAGCTGTTTTTT	CASSPIAGGLAGGELFF
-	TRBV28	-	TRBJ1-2	TGTGCCAGCAGTTTAATTGGGCTTACCCATGGCTACACCTTC	CASSLIGLTHGYTF
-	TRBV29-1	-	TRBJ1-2	TGCAGCGGGCTACAGATTAACTATGGCTACACCTTC	CSGLQINYGYTF
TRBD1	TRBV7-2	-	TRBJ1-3	TGTGCCAGCAGCGAAATACTACAGGGGAGTCGGAACACCATATATTTT	CASSEILQGSRNTIYF
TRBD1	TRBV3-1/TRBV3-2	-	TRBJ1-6	TGTGCCAGCAGCCAGGGGACAGTAGGATCACCCCTCCACTTT	CASSQGTVGSPLHF
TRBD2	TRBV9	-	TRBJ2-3	TGTGCCAGCAGCGTAGGACTAGCGGTAACTCCCAGCACAGATACGCAGTATTTT	CASSVGLAVTPSTDTQYF
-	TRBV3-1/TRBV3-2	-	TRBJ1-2	TGTGCCAGCAGCCAAGAGACTTATGGCTACACCTTC	CASSQETYGYTF
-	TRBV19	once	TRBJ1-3	TGTGCCAGTAGTATAGATCGGCCGGGTACGGGAAACACCATATATTTT	CASSIDRPGTGNTIYF
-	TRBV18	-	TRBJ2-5	TGTGCCAGCTCACCGAGACTAAGCGGGCTGGGGCAAGAGACCCAGTACTTC	CASSPRLSGLGQETQYF
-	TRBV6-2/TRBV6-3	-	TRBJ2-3	TGTGCCAGCAGTTTATCAGGCACAGATACGCAGTATTTT	CASSLSGTDTQYF
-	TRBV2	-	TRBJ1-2	TGTGCCAGCCACAGAGCGGCCTATGGCTACACCTTC	CASHRAAYGYTF
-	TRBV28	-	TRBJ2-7	TGTGCCAGCAGTCCCTCCTCCTACGAGCAGTACTTC	CASSPSSYEQYF
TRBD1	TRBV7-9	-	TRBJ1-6	TGTGCCAGCAGCTCTCAAGAGGCAGGGACAGCCAATTCACCCCTCCACTTT	CASSSQEAGTANSPLHF
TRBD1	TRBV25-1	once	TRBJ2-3	TGTGCCAGCAGTGAATGGGACAGAGGTATCACAGATACGCAGTATTTT	CASSEWDRGITDTQYF
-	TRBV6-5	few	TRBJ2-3	TGTGCCAGCCAGGGAACCACAGATACGCAGTATTTT	CASQGTTDTQYF
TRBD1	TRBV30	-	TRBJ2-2	TGTGCCTGGACAGGGGGCGCGCTCGCCGGGGAGCTGTTTTTT	CAWTGGALAGELFF
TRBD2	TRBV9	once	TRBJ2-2	TGTGCCAGCAGCGTCACAGGACTAGCGGCCACCGGGGAGCTGTTTTTT	CASSVTGLAATGELFF
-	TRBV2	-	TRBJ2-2	TGTGCCAGCAGGCTAGTGCCCACGGGCACCGGGGAGCTGTTTTTT	CASRLVPTGTGELFF
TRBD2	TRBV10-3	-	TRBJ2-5	TGTGCCATCAGTGGGGCGACTAGCGGGGTAGAAGAGACCCAGTACTTC	CAISGATSGVEETQYF
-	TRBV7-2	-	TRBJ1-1	TGTGCCAGCAGCTCCAACACCGACACTGAAGCTTTCTTT	CASSSNTDTEAFF
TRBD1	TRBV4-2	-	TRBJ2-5	TGTGCCAGCAGCCAAGGACAGGGGGAAGAGACCCAGTACTTC	CASSQGQGEETQYF
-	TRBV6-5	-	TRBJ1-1	TGTGCCAGCAGTTATTCGGACTCGGGTGGAGCTTTCTTT	CASSYSDSGGAFF
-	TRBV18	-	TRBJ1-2	TGTGCCAGCTCACCCGGGTTTCGGAGCTATGGCTACACCTTC	CASSPGFRSYGYTF
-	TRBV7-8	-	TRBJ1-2	TGTGCCAGCAGCTTAGGTATCCTACCCGAGGGCTACACCTTC	CASSLGILPEGYTF
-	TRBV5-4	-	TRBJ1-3	TGTGCCAGCAGCTCCGGACAGTCCTCTGGAAACACCATATATTTT	CASSSGQSSGNTIYF
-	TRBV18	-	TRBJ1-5	TGTGCCAGCTCACCATTTGACCTGGGGAGGGAAAATCAGCCCCAGCATTTT	CASSPFDLGRENQPQHF
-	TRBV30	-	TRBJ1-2	TGTGCCTGGAGCACTATGCGGGGGTATGGCTACACCTTC	CAWSTMRGYGYTF
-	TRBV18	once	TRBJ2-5	TGTGCCAGCTCACCGGACATGCAAGAGACCCAGTACTTC	CASSPDMQETQYF
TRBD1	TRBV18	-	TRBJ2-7	TGTGCCAGCTCACCAAAACCAGGGGGCGGGGAGCAGTACTTC	CASSPKPGGGEQYF
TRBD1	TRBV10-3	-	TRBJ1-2	TGTGCCATCAGTGCGGACAGGGATCTGGTTGGCTACACCTTC	CAISADRDLVGYTF
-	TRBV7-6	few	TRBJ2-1	TGTGCCAGCAGCTTAAACCGAGGCGATGAGCAGTTCTTC	CASSLNRGDEQFF
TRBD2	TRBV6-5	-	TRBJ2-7	TGTGCCAGCAGTCGGGGGGACCGAGACTCCTACGAGCAGTACTTC	CASSRGDRDSYEQYF
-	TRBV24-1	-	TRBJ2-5	TGTGCCACCAGTGATTCCCGCGTGGCCGGGGAGGAGACCCAGTACTTC	CATSDSRVAGEETQYF
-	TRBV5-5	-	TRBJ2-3	TGTGCCAGCAGCTTTGAGGGGGGCACAGATACGCAGTATTTT	CASSFEGGTDTQYF
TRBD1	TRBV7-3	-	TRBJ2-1	TGTGCCAGCAGCTTACTAGGACAGGACTCCTACAATGAGCAGTTCTTC	CASSLLGQDSYNEQFF
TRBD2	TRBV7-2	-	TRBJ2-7	TGTGCCAGCAGCTTGACTAGCGGGCTGTACTTC	CASSLTSGLYF
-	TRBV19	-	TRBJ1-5	TGTGCCAGTAATCCAGGGAATCAGCCCCAGCATTTT	CASNPGNQPQHF
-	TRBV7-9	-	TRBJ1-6	TGTGCCAGCAGCCAGGACAGTACAAATTCACCCCTCCACTTT	CASSQDSTNSPLHF
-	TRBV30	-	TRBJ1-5	TGTGCCTGGAGTGCCCAGGGCTATCAGCCCCAGCATTTT	CAWSAQGYQPQHF
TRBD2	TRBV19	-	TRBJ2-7	TGTGCCAGTAGTATAGATGGGGACTACACCCTCCCATACGAGCAGTACTTC	CASSIDGDYTLPYEQYF
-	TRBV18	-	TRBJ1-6	TGTGCCAGCTCACCAGAGACACCTTATAATTCACCCCTCCACTTT	CASSPETPYNSPLHF